One and the same sample provided the 27 T cell receptor beta chains below, sequenced in a study of T cells in Graves' hyperthyroidism and ophthalmopathy. What was amplified from RNA transcripts were TCR beta CDR3 regions. First-round RT-PCR targeting the TCR CDR3 was performed with the HTBI primer set. TCRdb reprocessed the multiplex PCR reads via MiXCR and lists one record per CDR3 protein. The sample carries 300,000 to 450,000 distinct CDR3 sequences, roughly 14% recorded once. Sequenced input: blood. The receptors derive from a young woman with Graves' hyperthyroidism that later progressed to Graves' ophthalmopathy.

This clonotype showed up many times. V usage is TRBV29-1 and J usage is TRBJ1-1; no definite D call. The CDR3 length is 13 residues. The germline V gene has CDR1 SQVTM and CDR2 ANQGSEA. Trimming left V 7 bases short and J 5 bases short, with 17 bases between. The CDR3, as DNA: TGCAGCGCTATTCGTACACCTGGGACTGAAGCTTTCTTT. Its translation: CSAIRTPGTEAFF.

Ten or more counts support this clonotype. This chain connects TRBV3-1 to TRBJ1-6; no reliable D call. Germline CDR1 and CDR2: LGHDT and YNNKEL (reference sequence). CDR3 size: 14 residues. V gave up 6 bases and J gave up 7 bases, with 13 bases separating them. The CDR3 DNA follows: TGTGCCAGCAGATACGGGAGCGCAAATTCACCCCTCCACTTT. Protein product: CASRYGSANSPLHF. The full variable domain, in which reference TRBV3-1 and TRBJ1-6 provide the parts outside the CDR3, is DTAVSQTPKYLVTQMGNDKSIKCEQNLGHDTMYWYKQDSKKFLKIMFSYNNKELIINETVPNRFSPKSPDKAHLNLHINSLELGDSAVYFCASRYGSANSPLHFGNGTRLTVT.

This clonotype has a count of ten or more. The chain is built from TRBV10-1 and TRBJ2-1; D is ambiguous. V lost 0 bases and J 3 bases, leaving 3 bases between the germline ends. Per the germline V gene, CDR1 is WNHNN and CDR2 is SYGVQD (reference sequence). The CDR3 is 13 residues long. The CDR3 loop reads CASSESDYNEQFF. DNA of the CDR3: TGCGCCAGCAGTGAGTCGGACTACAATGAGCAGTTCTTC.

For the CDR3, the DNA is TGTGCCAGCTCACCTCAGGGGGAGAACACCGGGGAGCTGTTTTTT. It specifies CASSPQGENTGELFF. The J gene is TRBJ2-2, the V gene TRBV18, with 7 bases aligning to TRBD1. This CDR3 contains 15 residues. Looked up from germline, CDR1 is KGHSH and CDR2 is LQKENI. Losses at the gene ends were 3 bases for V and 1 base for J; bases not matched to a gene: 2. Filled out from reference TRBV18 and TRBJ2-2, the complete variable domain reads NAGVMQNPRHLVRRRGQEARLRCSPMKGHSHVYWYRQLPEEGLKFMVYLQKENIIDESGMPKERFSAEFPKEGPSILRIQQVVRGDSAAYFCASSPQGENTGELFFGEGSRLTVL.

This clonotype appeared many times. The genes are TRBV5-4 and TRBJ2-5, with a possible D match to TRBD1 (6 bases). The germline CDR1 and CDR2 sequences are SGHNT and YYREEE (reference sequence). Trimming cost V 0 bases and J 1 base, with 10 bases left between them. The CDR3 sequence is 15 residues long. The CDR3 coding sequence is TGTGCCAGCAGCTTGGGACAGGTACTCCAAGAGACCCAGTACTTC. Its translation is CASSLGQVLQETQYF.

The table lists this clonotype with a count of one. This may come from a read error, since a much larger clone is one base off. This chain uses TRBV7-9 with TRBJ2-7; the D is unclear. V was shortened by 1 base and J by 0 bases, with 16 bases between the two germline ends. Germline V gives CDR1 SEHNR, CDR2 FQNEAQ (reference sequence). This CDR3 spans 17 amino acids. CDR3: CASSLGYVRYSSYEQYF. CDR3 sequence (DNA): TGTGCCAGCAGCTTAGGGTATGTAAGGTACTCCTCCTACGAGCAGTACTTC.

The sample holds a few counts of this clonotype. The chain carries TRBV20-1 and TRBJ2-1, with D possibly being TRBD1 (7 bases). This CDR3 region has 16 residues. V dropped 6 bases and J dropped 3 bases, with 21 bases sitting between them. The germline gives CDR1 DFQATT, CDR2 SNEGSKA (reference sequence). The CDR3 nucleotides read TGCAGTGCCTCTCCCGCGGAGGGGGCGCACTACAATGAGCAGTTCTTC. This translates into CSASPAEGAHYNEQFF.

CDR3 nucleotides: TGTGCCACCAGTGATCTGACTAGCGGGACGTCCGGGGAGCTGTTTTTT. Encoded protein: CATSDLTSGTSGELFF. J is TRBJ2-2 and V is TRBV24-1; 11 bases agree with TRBD2. The CDR3 covers 16 residues. Germline loops: CDR1 KGHDR, CDR2 SFDVKD. J was trimmed by 6 bases and V by 3 bases; bases with no gene match: 5.

The chain carries TRBV6-2 or TRBV6-3 and TRBJ2-3, with D perhaps TRBD2 (6 bases). Germline V gene data show CDR1 as MNHEY and CDR2 as SVGEGT. This CDR3 is built from 15 residues. Trimming removed 6 bases at V and 2 bases at J, with 15 bases between. The CDR3 nucleotides read TGTGCCAGCAGACGGAGGGCTAGCGTCACAGATACGCAGTATTTT. Translation gives CASRRRASVTDTQYF.

The chain couples TRBV24-1 to TRBJ2-5, with unresolved D. V was cut by 9 bases and J by 5 bases, with 15 bases left in between. Germline assignment: CDR1 KGHDR and CDR2 SFDVKD. The CDR3 totals 13 residues. The CDR3 nucleotides read TGTGCCACCGCCCCGTCTTCTTGGGAGACCCAGTACTTC. Amino acid sequence: CATAPSSWETQYF.

This clonotype was seen more than once but under ten times. The genes are TRBV20-1 and TRBJ2-2, with 9 bases lining up with TRBD1. J gave up 0 bases and V 3 bases, and 2 bases lay outside the gene matches. This CDR3 is 15 amino acids long. Germline V gene sequence: CDR1 DFQATT, CDR2 SNEGSKA (reference sequence). The CDR3 DNA reads TGCAGTGCTAGCCGGGACAGGGCGAACACCGGGGAGCTGTTTTTT. This sequence encodes CSASRDRANTGELFF.

The chain's CDR3 is CASSFSGTANTGELFF. DNA for the CDR3: TGTGCCAGCAGCTTTTCAGGGACAGCAAACACCGGGGAGCTGTTTTTT. The J gene is TRBJ2-2, the V gene TRBV5-6; TRBD1 matches 7 bases. Looked up from germline, CDR1 is SGHDT and CDR2 is YYEEEE. The V and J ends lost 2 bases and 2 bases, in that order; junction bases with no gene match: 6. The length of the CDR3 is 16 residues.

This clonotype was seen a few times. The rearrangement links TRBV5-1 to TRBJ2-7; 10 positions agree with TRBD2. The CDR3 totals 14 residues. CDR1 is SGHRS, CDR2 YFSETQ, per germline. With 2 bases clipped from V and 5 bases from J, the junction kept 4 bases outside the gene matches. This CDR3 reads CASSFLAGVNEQYF. The CDR3 DNA is TGCGCCAGCAGCTTCCTAGCGGGAGTAAACGAGCAGTACTTC.

Regarding this clonotype: The CDR3 carries no conserved terminal phenylalanine or tryptophan, so it likely arises from a read error. This chain uses TRBV2 with TRBJ2-3, with 12 bases identical to TRBD2. The CDR3 consists of 16 residues. Germline trimming cut 7 bases from V and 2 bases from J; bases unmatched to any gene: 7. Germline V gives CDR1 SNHLY, CDR2 FYNNEI. The CDR3, as DNA: TGTGCCAGCATGGGACTAGCGGGCTATCCCACAGATACGCAGTATTCT. It specifies CASMGLAGYPTDTQYS.

This clonotype was seen ten or more times. V usage is TRBV20-1 and J usage is TRBJ2-7; 12 bases map to TRBD2. In germline, CDR1 is DFQATT, CDR2 SNEGSKA (reference sequence). The CDR3 runs to 14 residues. The junction had 9 bases not matched to a gene; V was cut back by 6 bases and J by 6 bases. The CDR3 region is CSAHTSGGSSEQYF. The CDR3 DNA is TGCAGTGCACACACTAGCGGGGGGAGTTCCGAGCAGTACTTC.

V and J are TRBV27 and TRBJ2-7, with a possible D match to TRBD2 (6 bases). CDR1 and CDR2 from the germline V gene are MNHEY and SMNVEV (reference sequence). CDR3 length: 14 amino acids. The V and J ends lost 5 bases and 3 bases respectively, with 14 bases between them. The CDR3 region has the DNA TGTGCCAGCAGTCTCGGCGGGATAGACTACGAGCAGTACTTC. Its protein product is CASSLGGIDYEQYF.

This clonotype was found many times. V and J are TRBV30 and TRBJ2-7; weak D call: TRBD1 (5 bases). Trimming pared 0 bases from V and 3 bases from J, leaving 6 bases between. This CDR3 has 12 amino acids. Germline CDR1 and CDR2: GTSNPN and SVGIG (reference sequence). The CDR3 nucleotides are TGTGCCTGGAGTGTAGGGGACTACGAGCAGTACTTC. Encoded protein: CAWSVGDYEQYF.

In this sample, this clonotype turned up a few times. J is TRBJ1-5 and V is TRBV28, with D perhaps matching TRBD1 (5 bases). The CDR3 totals 16 residues. Between the trimmed V and J ends, which lost 8 bases and 0 bases, there was a span of 17 bases. Germline CDR1 MDHEN, CDR2 SYDVKM. CDR3 sequence: CASRGVAPYSNQPQHF. The CDR3 DNA is TGTGCCAGCCGGGGCGTAGCCCCCTATAGCAATCAGCCCCAGCATTTT.

J is TRBJ2-1 and V is TRBV13; D is undetermined. V was cut by 2 bases and J by 0 bases, with 11 bases left in between. Germline V gene sequence: CDR1 PRHDT, CDR2 FYEKMQ (reference sequence). CDR3 size: 16 residues. This chain's CDR3 is CASSLSWAHSYNEQFF. In DNA, the CDR3 is TGTGCCAGCAGCTTATCCTGGGCCCACTCCTACAATGAGCAGTTCTTC.

This chain uses TRBV14 with TRBJ1-3, with D uncertain. Trimming removed 1 base from V and 3 bases from J, with 13 bases in between. The CDR3 spans 16 residues. CDR1 is SGHDN and CDR2 is FVKESK in the germline V gene. CDR3 bases: TGTGCCAGCAGCCAAGTAGCGGTTCGGTTTGGAAACACCATATATTTT. Its protein is CASSQVAVRFGNTIYF. Full variable domain (missing parts from reference TRBV14 and TRBJ1-3): EAGVTQFPSHSVIEKGQTVTLRCDPISGHDNLYWYRRVMGKEIKFLLHFVKESKQDESGMPNNRFLAERTGGTYSTLKVQPAELEDSGVYFCASSQVAVRFGNTIYFGEGSWLTVV.

This clonotype was recorded at least ten times. V usage is TRBV3-1 and J usage is TRBJ2-3, with TRBD1 as a possible D gene (6 bases). The CDR3 has 15 amino acids. Germline CDR1 LGHDT, CDR2 YNNKEL (reference sequence). V lost 5 bases, J lost 4 bases, and 16 bases lay in between. The CDR3 DNA reads TGTGCCAGCAGCGCACAGGGCAACCGTGCAGATACGCAGTATTTT. Amino acids: CASSAQGNRADTQYF.

There are many counts of this clonotype. V gene TRBV10-3 combines with J gene TRBJ1-1; 9 bases match TRBD1. The J segment lost 7 bases and the V segment lost 6 bases, leaving 9 bases of the junction unmatched. Germline V gene sequence: CDR1 ENHRY, CDR2 SYGVKD. This CDR3 region has 14 residues. The CDR3 nucleotides read TGTGCCATCAGCGATTCAACAGGGGGCGATGAAGCTTTCTTT. Its protein is CAISDSTGGDEAFF.

This clonotype was observed many times. This CDR3 is CASRGTGDEQYF. The CDR3 bases are TGTGCCAGCAGAGGGACAGGGGATGAGCAGTACTTC. V usage is TRBV28 and J usage is TRBJ2-7; 10 bases align to TRBD1. The CDR3 extends over 12 amino acids. Germline V CDR1 and CDR2: MDHEN, SYDVKM. The trim removed 6 bases at V and 7 bases at J, leaving 3 bases unmatched. The whole variable domain, remainder taken from reference TRBV28 and TRBJ2-7, is DVKVTQSSRYLVKRTGEKVFLECVQDMDHENMFWYRQDPGLGLRLIYFSYDVKMKEKGDIPEGYSVSREKKERFSLILESASTNQTSMYLCASRGTGDEQYFGPGTRLTVT.

This clonotype was counted at least ten times. The V call is TRBV12-5, the J call TRBJ2-1; D tentatively fits TRBD1 or TRBD2 (6 bases each). The V gene's germline CDR1 is LGHNT and CDR2 FRNRAP. V gave up 3 bases and J gave up 7 bases, with 13 bases separating them. The CDR3 length is 14 residues. The CDR3 sequence is CASGFGGGGNEQFF. The CDR3, as DNA: TGTGCTAGTGGTTTCGGAGGGGGTGGGAATGAGCAGTTCTTC.

This clonotype was counted only a few times. This chain joins TRBV18 and TRBJ1-6; TRBD1 agrees at 9 bases. Germline V gene sequence: CDR1 KGHSH, CDR2 LQKENI. This CDR3 contains 15 residues. V gave up 4 bases and J gave up 7 bases; unmatched junction bases: 5. CDR3 sequence reads: CASSLQDRGNSPLHF. CDR3 DNA: TGTGCCAGCTCACTACAGGACAGGGGCAATTCACCCCTCCACTTT.

This clonotype was found many times. J is TRBJ2-3 and V is TRBV18; the match to TRBD1 covers 7 bases. V was clipped by 1 base and J by 4 bases; unmatched bases: 5. The length of the CDR3 is 15 residues. Germline CDR1 reads KGHSH; CDR2 reads LQKENI. The CDR3 spells CASSPRDRTADTQYF. CDR3 DNA sequence: TGTGCCAGCTCACCACGGGACAGAACAGCAGATACGCAGTATTTT.

This chain connects TRBV20-1 to TRBJ2-3, with 8 bases matching TRBD2. The CDR3 has 15 amino acids. With 5 bases clipped from V and 1 base from J, the junction kept 8 bases outside the gene matches. Germline lookup yields CDR1 DFQATT and CDR2 SNEGSKA (reference sequence). CDR3 sequence: CSARQTSAGTDTQYF. The CDR3 DNA reads TGCAGTGCTCGGCAGACTAGCGCTGGCACAGATACGCAGTATTTT.